What follows is one T cell receptor (beta chain) and its context. The germline V gene has CDR1 SGHVS and CDR2 FNYEAQ. The CDR3 runs 16 residues. Losses at the gene ends were 5 bases for V and 0 bases for J; bases not matched to a gene: 7. This entry is derived from a study of cytomegalovirus exposure and HLA in healthy donors. PCR involved 60 Vbeta and 13 Jbeta primers. The data were produced by immunoSEQ multiplex PCR, yet TCRdb's version contains in-frame clones alone and is incomplete. This sample carries under 150,000 clones, less than 80% of them seen once, and the ten largest clones take nearly 9.5%.

The source is a woman in her thirties or forties in good health and CMV-seropositive. Sequencing was done on a sample of PBMCs. V gene TRBV7-6 combines with J gene TRBJ2-1; 7 bases map to TRBD2. The CDR3 bases are TGTGCCAGCAGCCCCGGGGGGACCTCCTCCTACAATGAGCAGTTCTTC. This codes for CASSPGGTSSYNEQFF.